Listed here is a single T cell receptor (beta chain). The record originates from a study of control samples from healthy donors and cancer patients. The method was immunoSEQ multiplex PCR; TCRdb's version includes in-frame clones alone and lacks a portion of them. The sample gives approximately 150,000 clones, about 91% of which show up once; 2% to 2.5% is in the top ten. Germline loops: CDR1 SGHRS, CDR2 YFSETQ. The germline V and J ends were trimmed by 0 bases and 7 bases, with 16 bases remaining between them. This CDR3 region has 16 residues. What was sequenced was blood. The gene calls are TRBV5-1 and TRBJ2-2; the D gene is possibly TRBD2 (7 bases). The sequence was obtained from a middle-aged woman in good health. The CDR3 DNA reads TGCGCCAGCAGCTTGGCCCGGGGGGCGCAGAGCGGGGAGCTGTTTTTT. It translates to CASSLARGAQSGELFF.